This T cell receptor beta chain was identified in a study of T cell repertoires in cytomegalovirus infection. As for the study in general: Well-studied HLA-B-restricted CMV epitopes were used in the study alongside recently identified HLA-C-restricted ones.

Each CDR3 protein is one row after TCRdb ran MiXCR on the reads. This table holds over 250,000 distinct CDR3 sequences, less than 25% found once. At least ten counts were recorded for this clonotype. The antigen is not known. Findings and caveats of the study: In two of eight donors, the top clonotype was HLA-C-restricted CMV-specific.

Trimming cost V 8 bases and J 0 bases; bases outside gene matches: 3. From germline, CDR1 is SGHTA and CDR2 FQGTGA. The CDR3 contains 14 residues. Material: cultured PBMCs, obtained from culture after CMV antigen stimulation. The sequence derives from a human donor in good health (CMV status not recorded). Some clones in this sample may be carry-over from other donors' samples. This chain uses TRBV7-3 with TRBJ2-3; the match to TRBD2 covers 9 bases. The DNA for the CDR3 is TGTGCCAGCGGAACTAGCGGGAGCACAGATACGCAGTATTTT. The encoded protein is CASGTSGSTDTQYF.